What follows are 6 T cell receptor beta chains derived from one specimen sequenced in a study of PD-1 blockade in classical Hodgkin lymphoma. Time point defined: cycle 4 day 1 (C4D1), after 6 weeks of nivolumab. Each patient experienced a relapse that followed autologous stem cell transplantation, and brentuximab vedotin exposure varied. Sequencing used immunoSEQ multiplex PCR; TCRdb keeps in-frame clones, though not all of them. The repertoire holds 34,000 or so clones, with 81% as singletons. Sequencing was performed on peripheral blood mononuclear cells (PBMCs), taken before the fourth cycle of nivolumab. These receptor sequences come from a human donor with classical Hodgkin lymphoma.

The chain carries TRBV19 and TRBJ1-1; TRBD1 matches at 8 bases. The V segment lost 7 bases and the J segment 5 bases; nucleotides outside the gene matches: 12. Germline V lookup: CDR1 LNHDA, CDR2 SQIVND (reference sequence). The CDR3 is 15 residues long. The CDR3 is CASTGARGRRTEAFF. CDR3 nucleotide sequence: TGTGCCAGTACCGGGGCCAGGGGGCGGCGGACTGAAGCTTTCTTT.

V is TRBV2 and J is TRBJ1-2; no reliable D call. CDR3 size: 12 residues. Looked up from germline, CDR1 is SNHLY and CDR2 is FYNNEI. Trimming took 3 bases from V and 0 from J, leaving 2 bases between them. CDR3 sequence: CASSEANYGYTF. CDR3 sequence (DNA): TGTGCCAGCAGTGAGGCTAACTATGGCTACACCTTC.

By share, this clone ranks as medium-sized (0.01 to 0.1%). The CDR3 DNA reads TGCGCCAGCAGCCAAGATAGAGAGCTCCGCTACGAGCAGTACTTC. This translates into CASSQDRELRYEQYF. This sequence joins TRBV4-3 and TRBJ2-7; D gene uncertain. CDR1 and CDR2 (germline): LGHNA, YSLEER. Deletions cut 0 bases from V and 3 bases from J, with 12 bases between. CDR3 length: 15 amino acids.

The chain recombines TRBV7-2 with TRBJ2-5, with D perhaps TRBD1 or TRBD2 (6 bases each). Germline V CDR1 and CDR2: SGHTA, FQGNSA. This CDR3 has 14 amino acids. The V end lost 5 bases, the J end lost 4 bases, and 14 bases lay between the germline ends. The DNA for the CDR3 is TGTGCCAGCAGCCACGGTCGGGGGCGAGAGACCCAGTACTTC. As protein: CASSHGRGRETQYF.

The V call is TRBV7-2, the J call TRBJ1-2; D not resolved. Germline V gene lookup returns CDR1 SGHTA and CDR2 FQGNSA. The CDR3 length is 16 residues. V gave up 1 base and J gave up 2 bases, with 14 bases separating them. The CDR3 reads CASSLDRTNLNYGYTF. CDR3 nucleotides: TGTGCCAGCAGCTTAGATAGGACCAATCTCAACTATGGCTACACCTTC.

This sequence joins TRBV5-6 and TRBJ2-3, with 7 positions matching TRBD1. The CDR3 extends over 16 amino acids. Germline CDR1 SGHDT, CDR2 YYEEEE. V gave up 0 bases and J gave up 3 bases; unmatched junction bases: 7. CDR3 residues: CASSLGQGVLTDTQYF. CDR3 nucleotide sequence: TGTGCCAGCAGCTTGGGACAGGGTGTTTTAACAGATACGCAGTATTTT.